This T cell receptor beta chain emerged from a study of identical twins. Germline values: CDR1 SGHTA, CDR2 FQGNSA. CDR3 size: 12 residues. This clonotype appeared many times. Its antigen is currently unknown. The junction departs from the called germline gene at one end, perhaps through a read error. Whole-study results and caveats: The study found excess low generation probability among twin-shared out-of-frame alpha sequences. Clonotypes of the beta chain that were abundant in cord blood carried fewer insertions (memory repertoires showed none).

TCRdb called the 5' RACE reads again in MiXCR, with one record for every CDR3 protein. Among approximately 700,000 distinct CDR3 sequences listed, 6% to 6.5% were seen once. The source of this sequence is a man between 18 and 35 years old in good health. Sequenced material: naive T cells sorted from blood. This sequence joins TRBV7-2 and TRBJ2-5, with D maybe TRBD2 (5 bases). CDR3 DNA sequence: TGTGCCAGCAGCTTAGTAACCAGCGGCATCTCCTTC. This encodes CASSLVTSGISF.